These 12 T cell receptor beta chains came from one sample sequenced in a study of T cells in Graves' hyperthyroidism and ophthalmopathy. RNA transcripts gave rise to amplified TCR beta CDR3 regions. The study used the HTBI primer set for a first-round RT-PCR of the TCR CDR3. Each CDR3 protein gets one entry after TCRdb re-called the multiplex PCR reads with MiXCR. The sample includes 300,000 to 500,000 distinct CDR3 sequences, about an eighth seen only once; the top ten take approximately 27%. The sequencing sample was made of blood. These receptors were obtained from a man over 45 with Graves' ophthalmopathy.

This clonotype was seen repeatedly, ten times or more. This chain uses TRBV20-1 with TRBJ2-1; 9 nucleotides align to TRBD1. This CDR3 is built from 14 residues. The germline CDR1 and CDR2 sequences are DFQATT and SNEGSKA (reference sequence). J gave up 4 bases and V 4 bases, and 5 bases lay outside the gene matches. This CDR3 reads CSAIRDRAYNEQFF. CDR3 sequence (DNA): TGCAGTGCTATCCGGGACAGGGCATACAATGAGCAGTTCTTC.

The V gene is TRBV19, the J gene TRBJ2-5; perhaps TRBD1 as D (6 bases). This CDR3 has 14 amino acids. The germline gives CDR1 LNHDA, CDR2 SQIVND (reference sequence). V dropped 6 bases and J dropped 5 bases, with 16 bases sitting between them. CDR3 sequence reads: CASRLDSHRETQYF. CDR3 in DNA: TGTGCCAGTAGGCTGGACAGCCACCGGGAGACCCAGTACTTC.

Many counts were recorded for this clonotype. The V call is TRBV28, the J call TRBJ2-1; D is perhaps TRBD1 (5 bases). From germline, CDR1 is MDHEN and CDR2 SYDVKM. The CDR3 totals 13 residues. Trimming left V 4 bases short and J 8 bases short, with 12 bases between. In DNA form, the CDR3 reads TGTGCCAGCAGTTCCCAGGGCCGTGATGAGCAGTTCTTC. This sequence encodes CASSSQGRDEQFF.

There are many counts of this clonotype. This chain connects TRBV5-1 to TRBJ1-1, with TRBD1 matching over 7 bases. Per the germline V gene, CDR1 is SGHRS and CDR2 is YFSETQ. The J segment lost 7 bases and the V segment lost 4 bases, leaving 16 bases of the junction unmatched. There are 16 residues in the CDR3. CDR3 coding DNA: TGCGCCAGCAGCCGAGAACCGACAGGGACGGGTAGTGAAGCTTTCTTT. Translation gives CASSREPTGTGSEAFF.

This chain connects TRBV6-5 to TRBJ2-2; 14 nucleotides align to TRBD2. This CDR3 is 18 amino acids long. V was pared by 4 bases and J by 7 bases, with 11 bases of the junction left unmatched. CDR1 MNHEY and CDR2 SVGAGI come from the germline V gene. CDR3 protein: CASSWGLAGAGSSGELFF. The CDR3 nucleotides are TGTGCCAGCAGTTGGGGACTAGCGGGAGCCGGGTCGAGCGGGGAGCTGTTTTTT.

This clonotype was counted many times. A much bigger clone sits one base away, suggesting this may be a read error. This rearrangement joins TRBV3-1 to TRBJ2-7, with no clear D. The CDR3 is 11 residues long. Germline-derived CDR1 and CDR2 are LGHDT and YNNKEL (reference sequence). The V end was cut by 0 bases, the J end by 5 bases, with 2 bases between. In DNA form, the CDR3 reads TGTGCCAGCAGCCAAGATCACGAGCAGTACTTC. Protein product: CASSQDHEQYF.

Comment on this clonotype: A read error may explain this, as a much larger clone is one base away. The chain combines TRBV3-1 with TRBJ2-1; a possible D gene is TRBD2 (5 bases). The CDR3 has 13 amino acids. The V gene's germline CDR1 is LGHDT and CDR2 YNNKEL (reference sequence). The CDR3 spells CAGSPGLLTEQFF. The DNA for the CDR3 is TGTGCCGGCAGCCCAGGACTGTTGACTGAGCAGTTCTTC.

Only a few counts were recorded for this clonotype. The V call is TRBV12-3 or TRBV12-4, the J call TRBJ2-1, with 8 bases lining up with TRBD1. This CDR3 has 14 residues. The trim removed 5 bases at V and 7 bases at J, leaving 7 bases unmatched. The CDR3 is CASSHLGQENEQFF. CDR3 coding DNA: TGTGCCAGCAGTCACTTGGGACAGGAGAATGAGCAGTTCTTC.

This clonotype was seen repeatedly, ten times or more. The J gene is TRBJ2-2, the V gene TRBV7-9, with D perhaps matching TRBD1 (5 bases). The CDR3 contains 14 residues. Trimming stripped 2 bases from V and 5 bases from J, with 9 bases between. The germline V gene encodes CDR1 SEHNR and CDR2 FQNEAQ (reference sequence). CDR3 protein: CASSLLQATGELFF. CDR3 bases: TGTGCCAGCAGCTTACTACAGGCAACCGGGGAGCTGTTTTTT.

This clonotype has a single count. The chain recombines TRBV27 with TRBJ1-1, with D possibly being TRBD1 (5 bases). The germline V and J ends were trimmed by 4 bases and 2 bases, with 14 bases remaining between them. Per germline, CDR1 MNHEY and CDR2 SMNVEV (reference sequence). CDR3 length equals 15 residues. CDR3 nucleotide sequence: TGTGCCAGCAGTTCATCGAGGCAGGGAAACACTGAAGCTTTCTTT. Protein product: CASSSSRQGNTEAFF.

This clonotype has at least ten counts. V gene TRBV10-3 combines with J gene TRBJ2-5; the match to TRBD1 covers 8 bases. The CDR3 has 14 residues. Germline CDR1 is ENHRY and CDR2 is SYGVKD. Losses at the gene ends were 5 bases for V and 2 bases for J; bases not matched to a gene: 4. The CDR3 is CAISQGAEQETQYF. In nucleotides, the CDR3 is TGTGCCATCAGTCAGGGGGCAGAGCAAGAGACCCAGTACTTC.

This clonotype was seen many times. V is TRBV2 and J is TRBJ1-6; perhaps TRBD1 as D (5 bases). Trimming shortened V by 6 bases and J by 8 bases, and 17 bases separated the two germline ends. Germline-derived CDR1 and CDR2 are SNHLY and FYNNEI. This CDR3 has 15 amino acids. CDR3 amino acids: CASRRGAGTDSPLHF. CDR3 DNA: TGTGCCAGCAGACGTGGGGCAGGGACCGATTCACCCCTCCACTTT.